Each of the 29 T cell receptor beta chains below was sequenced from the same sample in a study of blood T cell repertoires in COVID-19. Some clones are missing from TCRdb's copy, which holds only in-frame ones; the method was immunoSEQ multiplex PCR. This sample has fewer than 75,000 clones, with roughly 92% found just once. Sequencing used peripheral blood. These receptors were collected from a man aged 50-60 years with active COVID-19.

The chain couples TRBV6-1 to TRBJ2-1; 12 nucleotides line up with TRBD2. J was trimmed by 2 bases and V by 4 bases; bases with no gene match: 3. Germline V gene lookup returns CDR1 MNHNS and CDR2 SASEGT. The CDR3 spans 16 residues. CDR3 protein: CASSAWTSGAYNEQFF. CDR3 in DNA: TGTGCCAGCAGTGCCTGGACTAGCGGGGCCTACAATGAGCAGTTCTTC.

The chain combines TRBV19 with TRBJ1-5; D remains unclear. Germline values: CDR1 LNHDA, CDR2 SQIVND (reference sequence). The ends were cut back, 6 bases at V and 6 bases at J, with 18 bases in the middle. The CDR3 covers 15 residues. CDR3 in amino acids: CASSRDREGTQPQHF. CDR3 coding DNA: TGTGCCAGTAGCCGAGACCGAGAGGGAACTCAGCCCCAGCATTTT.

V is TRBV11-2 and J is TRBJ2-7, with D possibly matching TRBD2 (6 bases). The CDR3 length is 15 residues. Germline CDR1 is SGHAT and CDR2 is FQNNGV. Trimming cost V 1 base and J 3 bases, with 13 bases left between them. CDR3 sequence reads: CASSLVPGEIYEQYF. The CDR3 nucleotides are TGTGCCAGCAGCTTAGTCCCGGGGGAGATCTACGAGCAGTACTTC.

The chain is built from TRBV5-1 and TRBJ2-7; 9 bases match TRBD1. Looked up from germline, CDR1 is SGHRS and CDR2 is YFSETQ. The J segment lost 1 base and the V segment lost 5 bases, leaving 7 bases of the junction unmatched. The CDR3 has 15 residues. The CDR3: CASRPDRGFSYEQYF. Written as DNA, the CDR3 is TGCGCCAGCAGACCGGACAGGGGATTTTCCTACGAGCAGTACTTC.

V gene TRBV7-9 combines with J gene TRBJ2-7; D unclear. This CDR3 has 12 amino acids. In germline, CDR1 is SEHNR, CDR2 FQNEAQ (reference sequence). V was shortened by 0 bases and J by 7 bases, with 7 bases between the two germline ends. CDR3 coding DNA: TGTGCCAGCAGCTTAGCCCCCAGGGAGCAGTACTTC. Encoded protein: CASSLAPREQYF.

The chain carries TRBV6-6 and TRBJ2-7; weak D call: TRBD1 (6 bases). Germline values: CDR1 MNHNY, CDR2 SVGAGI (reference sequence). The CDR3 loop spans 16 amino acids. Trimming took off 3 bases at V and 1 base at J, with 16 bases between the two ends. The CDR3 nucleotides are TGTGCCAGCAGTTATCCCACAGGGAAAGGTTCCTACGAGCAGTACTTC. Protein: CASSYPTGKGSYEQYF.

About this clone: Its ends do not fully match the called genes, so a read error is possible. Other DNA sequences in this specimen translate into the identical CDR3. V is TRBV9 and J is TRBJ2-7, with 9 nucleotides matching TRBD2. Looked up from germline, CDR1 is SGDLS and CDR2 is YYNGEE. This CDR3 is 16 amino acids long. The CDR3 loop is CASSASAGGSSYEQYF. The DNA for the CDR3 is TGCGCCAGCAGCGCATCAGCGGGGGGCAGCTCCTACGAGCAGTACTTC.

This rearrangement joins TRBV7-9 to TRBJ1-1; D is unclear. Germline-derived CDR1 and CDR2 are SEHNR and FQNEAQ (reference sequence). The germline V and J ends were trimmed by 7 bases and 1 base, with 13 bases remaining between them. The CDR3 has 14 amino acids. CDR3 sequence reads: CASNSPTENTEAFF. CDR3 coding DNA: TGTGCCAGCAACTCCCCGACTGAGAACACTGAAGCTTTCTTT. Drawing the rest from reference TRBV7-9 and TRBJ1-1, the complete variable domain is DTGVSQNPRHKITKRGQNVTFRCDPISEHNRLYWYRQTLGQGPEFLTYFQNEAQLEKSRLLSDRFSAERPKGSFSTLEIQRTEQGDSAMYLCASNSPTENTEAFFGQGTRLTVV.

V and J are TRBV11-3 and TRBJ2-7, with TRBD1 matching 7 bases. The trim removed 10 bases at V and 4 bases at J, leaving 10 bases unmatched. CDR1 SGHNT and CDR2 YENEEA come from the germline V gene. The CDR3 runs 13 residues. This chain's CDR3 is CATQDRIGYEQYF. The CDR3, as DNA: TGTGCCACTCAGGACAGGATAGGTTACGAGCAGTACTTC.

This chain connects TRBV9 to TRBJ1-6; 8 bases align to TRBD1. V shed 3 bases and J 8 bases; nucleotides not matched to a gene: 13. CDR1 is SGDLS and CDR2 is YYNGEE in the germline V gene. This CDR3 contains 17 residues. In DNA form, the CDR3 reads TGTGCCAGCAGCGGCCACGGTCTCCGGACAGGGCATTCACCCCTCCACTTT. It codes for CASSGHGLRTGHSPLHF.

J is TRBJ2-1 and V is TRBV29-1; 7 bases align to TRBD1. The V and J ends lost 6 bases and 2 bases, in that order; junction bases with no gene match: 7. This CDR3 is built from 14 residues. In germline, CDR1 is SQVTM, CDR2 ANQGSEA. The CDR3 DNA reads as TGCAGCGTCAACCGGCAGGGGGCCTACAATGAGCAGTTCTTC. Protein sequence: CSVNRQGAYNEQFF.

This chain joins TRBV18 and TRBJ2-2, with 11 bases fitting TRBD1. CDR1 and CDR2 (germline): KGHSH, LQKENI. The CDR3 runs 15 residues. J lost 4 bases, V lost 4 bases, and 2 bases had no gene match. The CDR3 is CASSLGTGGTGELFF. For the CDR3, the DNA is TGTGCCAGCTCACTCGGGACAGGGGGCACCGGGGAGCTGTTTTTT.

The rearrangement links TRBV30 to TRBJ1-1; no clear D gene. V was trimmed by 8 bases and J by 5 bases, leaving 18 bases between them. This CDR3 contains 13 residues. CDR1 is GTSNPN and CDR2 is SVGIG in the germline V gene (reference sequence). The CDR3 loop is CARREGGWTEAFF. As DNA, the CDR3 is TGTGCCCGAAGGGAGGGTGGTTGGACTGAAGCTTTCTTT.

CDR3 amino acids: CASRRGQGEAFF. In DNA, the CDR3 is TGTGCCAGCAGGAGGGGACAGGGTGAAGCTTTCTTT. The genes are TRBV9 and TRBJ1-1; 9 positions agree with TRBD1. The CDR3 extends over 12 amino acids. From germline, CDR1 is SGDLS and CDR2 YYNGEE. The trim removed 5 bases at V and 7 bases at J, leaving 3 bases unmatched.

The chain carries TRBV5-4 and TRBJ1-6, with unresolved D. The V end was cut by 2 bases, the J end by 0 bases, with 15 bases between. The CDR3 contains 18 residues. CDR1 SGHNT and CDR2 YYREEE come from the germline V gene (reference sequence). The DNA for the CDR3 is TGTGCCAGCAGCTTCTCCACAACACTAAGCTCCTATAATTCACCCCTCCACTTT. This codes for CASSFSTTLSSYNSPLHF.

The sample holds a few counts of this clone. The chain recombines TRBV2 with TRBJ1-6; a possible D gene is TRBD1 (5 bases). V lost 5 bases to trimming and J lost 4 bases, with 9 bases between them. Germline V lookup: CDR1 SNHLY, CDR2 FYNNEI. The CDR3 is 14 amino acids. The CDR3 DNA is TGTGCCAGCAGTACGACAGATTATAATTCACCCCTCCACTTT. Its protein product is CASSTTDYNSPLHF.

The rearrangement joins TRBV27 to TRBJ1-1; tentative D call: TRBD1 (5 bases). The V end lost 5 bases, the J end lost 10 bases, and 14 bases lay between the germline ends. The CDR3 is 12 amino acids. In germline, CDR1 is MNHEY, CDR2 SMNVEV (reference sequence). As DNA, the CDR3 is TGTGCCAGCAGTGACCGGGGGGTGAGAGCTTTCTTT. Translating gives CASSDRGVRAFF.

This clone was found once. This chain joins TRBV6-5 and TRBJ2-4; no clear D gene. The CDR3 runs 13 residues. V was pared by 0 bases and J by 8 bases, with 8 bases between. Germline assignment: CDR1 MNHEY and CDR2 SVGAGI. CDR3 protein: CASSYSTLDIQYF. The CDR3 coding sequence is TGTGCCAGCAGTTACTCGACTCTAGACATTCAGTACTTC.

The genes are TRBV14 and TRBJ2-3; D not resolved. The CDR3 contains 14 residues. Deletions cut 1 base from V and 5 bases from J, with 10 bases between. Germline V CDR1 and CDR2: SGHDN, FVKESK. The CDR3 bases are TGTGCCAGCAGCCAAGTTAAGACAAGAGATACGCAGTATTTT. Residues: CASSQVKTRDTQYF.

This clone was counted a single time. The chain couples TRBV5-1 to TRBJ2-5, with 9 bases matching TRBD1. This CDR3 contains 16 residues. Germline assignment: CDR1 SGHRS and CDR2 YFSETQ. The V segment lost 4 bases and the J segment 3 bases; nucleotides outside the gene matches: 10. The CDR3 region has the DNA TGCGCCAGCAGCAAGACCCCCGGGACAGGGAAAGAGACCCAGTACTTC. Translation gives CASSKTPGTGKETQYF.

The chain links TRBV6-1 to TRBJ1-1; no clear D gene. This CDR3 region has 14 residues. CDR1 and CDR2 from the germline V gene are MNHNS and SASEGT. Deletions cut 0 bases from V and 0 bases from J, with 5 bases between. In DNA, the CDR3 is TGTGCCAGCAGTGAAGCGCAGTTGAACACTGAAGCTTTCTTT. It yields the protein CASSEAQLNTEAFF.

The table lists this clone with a count of one. The chain combines TRBV13 with TRBJ2-7; 12 bases match TRBD2. Losses at the gene ends were 5 bases for V and 3 bases for J; bases not matched to a gene: 8. CDR3 length: 16 amino acids. Per the germline V gene, CDR1 is PRHDT and CDR2 is FYEKMQ (reference sequence). This CDR3 reads CASSPFRLAGDYEQYF. The CDR3 nucleotides are TGTGCCAGCAGCCCCTTCCGACTAGCGGGAGACTACGAGCAGTACTTC.

The CDR3 sequence is CASSFRSLQETQYF. CDR3 sequence (DNA): TGTGCCAGCAGTTTTCGCAGTCTCCAAGAGACCCAGTACTTC. The chain has TRBV28 and TRBJ2-5; D unresolved. The CDR3 covers 14 residues. V was pared by 3 bases and J by 1 base, with 9 bases between. From germline, CDR1 is MDHEN and CDR2 SYDVKM.

This sequence joins TRBV19 and TRBJ2-5; the D gene is possibly TRBD2 (6 bases). This CDR3 contains 14 residues. The V and J ends lost 5 bases and 4 bases respectively, with 14 bases between them. Germline V gives CDR1 LNHDA, CDR2 SQIVND (reference sequence). CDR3 nucleotides: TGTGCCAGTAGTTCCCCTTGGGGACTAGAGACCCAGTACTTC. Translating gives CASSSPWGLETQYF.

V gene TRBV5-5 combines with J gene TRBJ1-2; D is perhaps TRBD1 (5 bases). This CDR3 is 14 amino acids long. Germline loops: CDR1 SGHKS, CDR2 YYEKEE (reference sequence). V lost 0 bases to trimming and J lost 5 bases, with 11 bases between them. The CDR3 protein is CASSLEGHPYGYTF. The CDR3 coding sequence is TGTGCCAGCAGCTTGGAAGGACACCCGTATGGCTACACCTTC.

The chain recombines TRBV7-3 with TRBJ2-1; D perhaps matches TRBD2 (5 bases). V was trimmed by 2 bases and J by 9 bases, leaving 14 bases between them. The CDR3 is 14 amino acids. The germline gives CDR1 SGHTA, CDR2 FQGTGA. The chain's CDR3 is CASSLFASSGEQFF. CDR3 in DNA: TGTGCCAGCAGCTTATTCGCTAGCTCTGGTGAGCAGTTCTTC.

The rearrangement uses TRBV3-1 (or the pseudogene TRBV3-2) and TRBJ1-2; 8 nucleotides agree with TRBD1. The V and J ends lost 3 bases and 4 bases, in that order; junction bases with no gene match: 7. The germline gives CDR1 LGHDT, CDR2 YNNKEL (reference sequence). The CDR3 runs to 15 residues. The CDR3 sequence: CASSHSDRALYGYTF. CDR3 nucleotide sequence: TGTGCCAGCAGCCATTCGGACAGGGCCCTCTATGGCTACACCTTC.

V and J are TRBV7-3 and TRBJ1-1; D is possibly TRBD1 (6 bases). The CDR3 consists of 13 residues. Trimming pared 5 bases from V and 3 bases from J, leaving 10 bases between. CDR1 is SGHTA and CDR2 is FQGTGA in the germline V gene. CDR3 bases: TGTGCCAGCAGCGCCAACAGGGACACTGAAGCTTTCTTT. As protein: CASSANRDTEAFF.

V is TRBV28 and J is TRBJ2-1; 10 bases fit TRBD2. Germline CDR1 reads MDHEN; CDR2 reads SYDVKM. CDR3 length equals 15 residues. V shed 5 bases and J 5 bases; nucleotides not matched to a gene: 6. CDR3 amino acids: CASSPGSGGNNEQFF. The CDR3 region has the DNA TGTGCCAGCAGTCCCGGTAGCGGGGGGAACAATGAGCAGTTCTTC.